The sequence of this T cell receptor (beta chain) was determined in a study of T cell responses to AZD1222 COVID-19 vaccine. Study information: It was second doses at about 4 or about 12 weeks that were pooled. General study results and limits: Baseline seropositivity characterized only a handful of AZD1222 recipients.

With regard to this clone: Its antigen is undetermined.

Assay used: immunoSEQ multiplex PCR; TCRdb lists only in-frame clones, some missing. The sample holds 150,000 to 200,000 clones, about 86% seen once. The specimen comprised peripheral blood, sampled on day 0 of AZD1222 vaccination. This TCR came from an adult in good health.

CDR3 DNA sequence: TGTGCCAGCACCCGGGGGCGGGACTCCGATACGCAGTATTTT. This encodes CASTRGRDSDTQYF. This chain joins TRBV2 and TRBJ2-3; D assignment may be TRBD1 or TRBD2 (6 bases each). Germline assignment: CDR1 SNHLY and CDR2 FYNNEI. CDR3 length: 14 amino acids. The germline V and J ends were trimmed by 7 bases and 6 bases, with 17 bases remaining between them.